These 6 T cell receptor beta chains were sequenced from one sample in a study of OX40 agonist ivuxolimab in advanced cancers. This table comes from immunoSEQ multiplex PCR, and its TCRdb copy is limited to in-frame clones, with some not included. The sample shows approximately 79,000 clones, around 87% of them seen only once. Source: CD4+ or CD8+ T cells sorted from blood, taken in a trial of the OX40 agonist ivuxolimab. These receptors all stem from an adult with an advanced solid tumor such as melanoma, head and neck, liver or kidney cancer.

V gene TRBV7-2 combines with J gene TRBJ2-1; 7 positions agree with TRBD2. This CDR3 spans 15 amino acids. J was trimmed by 0 bases and V by 8 bases; bases with no gene match: 7. Germline V gene sequence: CDR1 SGHTA, CDR2 FQGNSA. The DNA for the CDR3 is TGTGCCAGCGGTCCCGGGGGGAGCTCCTACAATGAGCAGTTCTTC. Translated, it gives CASGPGGSSYNEQFF.

The chain is built from TRBV6-5 and TRBJ1-1; 8 bases fit TRBD1. Per the germline V gene, CDR1 is MNHEY and CDR2 is SVGAGI. The CDR3 spans 14 residues. J gave up 3 bases and V 7 bases, and 7 bases lay outside the gene matches. CDR3 sequence reads: CASTSTGGDTEAFF. The CDR3 DNA sequence: TGTGCCAGCACTAGCACAGGGGGGGACACTGAAGCTTTCTTT.

J is TRBJ1-6 and V is TRBV6-6, with a weak D call TRBD1 (6 bases). Germline V gene sequence: CDR1 MNHNY, CDR2 SVGAGI (reference sequence). This CDR3 region has 15 residues. V was trimmed by 2 bases and J by 8 bases, leaving 13 bases between them. As DNA, the CDR3 is TGTGCCAGCAGTTACGGACAGTCGGGGGATTCACCCCTCCACTTT. Translation gives CASSYGQSGDSPLHF.

The chain recombines TRBV5-4 with TRBJ2-3; TRBD2 is a possible D gene (5 bases). The length of the CDR3 is 15 residues. CDR1 is SGHNT and CDR2 is YYREEE in the germline V gene (reference sequence). Trimming pared 6 bases from V and 2 bases from J, leaving 16 bases between. This CDR3 is CASTSRRGNTDTQYF. The CDR3 nucleotides read TGTGCCAGCACCTCCCGTCGGGGAAACACAGATACGCAGTATTTT.

This rearrangement joins TRBV7-2 to TRBJ2-5; D remains unclear. The germline CDR1 and CDR2 sequences are SGHTA and FQGNSA. The CDR3 spans 13 residues. V lost 4 bases and J 5 bases, leaving 11 bases between the germline ends. CDR3 in amino acids: CASSSSGPETQYF. For the CDR3, the DNA is TGTGCCAGCAGCTCGAGTGGCCCTGAGACCCAGTACTTC.

This chain connects TRBV15 to TRBJ2-4, with 9 nucleotides matching TRBD1. This CDR3 is built from 16 residues. CDR1 LNHNV and CDR2 YYDKDF come from the germline V gene (reference sequence). The V and J ends lost 2 bases and 5 bases, in that order; junction bases with no gene match: 7. CDR3 nucleotide sequence: TGTGCCACCAGCAGACCTACGGGACAGGGAGAAAACATTCAGTACTTC. Amino acids: CATSRPTGQGENIQYF.